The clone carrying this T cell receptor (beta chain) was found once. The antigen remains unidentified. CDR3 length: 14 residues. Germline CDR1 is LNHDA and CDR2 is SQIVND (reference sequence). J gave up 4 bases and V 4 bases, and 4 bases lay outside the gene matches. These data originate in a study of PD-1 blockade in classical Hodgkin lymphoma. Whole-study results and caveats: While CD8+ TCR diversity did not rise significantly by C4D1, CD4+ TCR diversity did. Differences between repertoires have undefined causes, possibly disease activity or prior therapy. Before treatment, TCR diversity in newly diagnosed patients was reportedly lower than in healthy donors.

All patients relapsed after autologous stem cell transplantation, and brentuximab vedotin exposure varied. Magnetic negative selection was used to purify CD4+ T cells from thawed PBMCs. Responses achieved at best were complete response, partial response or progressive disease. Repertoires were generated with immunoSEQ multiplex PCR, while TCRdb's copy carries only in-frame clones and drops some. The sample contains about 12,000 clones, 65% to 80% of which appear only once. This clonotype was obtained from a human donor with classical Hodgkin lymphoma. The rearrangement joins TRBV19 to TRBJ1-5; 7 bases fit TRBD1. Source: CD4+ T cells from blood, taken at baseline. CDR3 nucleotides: TGTGCCAGTAGTACGTCGACAGGGAATCAGCCCCAGCATTTT. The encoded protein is CASSTSTGNQPQHF. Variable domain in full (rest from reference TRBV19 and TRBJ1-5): DGGITQSPKYLFRKEGQNVTLSCEQNLNHDAMYWYRQDPGQGLRLIYYSQIVNDFQKGDIAEGYSVSREKKESFPLTVTSAQKNPTAFYLCASSTSTGNQPQHFGDGTRLSIL.